This TCR beta chain was observed in a study of glioma-infiltrating T cells. Study as a whole: Low-grade gliomas were grade II; glioblastomas were grade IV at initial diagnosis.

TCR alpha and beta CDR3 regions were amplified from RNA using iRepertoire nested multiplex PCR. A single record per CDR3 protein comes from TCRdb applying MiXCR to the multiplex PCR reads. The data contain around 390,000 distinct CDR3 sequences, roughly two fifths of them seen just once; the ten biggest clones take up around 12%. CDR1 is MNHEY, CDR2 SMNVEV, per germline (reference sequence). The CDR3 runs to 16 residues. Trimming removed 5 bases at V and 4 bases at J, with 20 bases between. This clonotype came up many times. The sequence derives from a human donor with low-grade glioma or glioblastoma, undergoing nonglioma brain surgery, or in good health (not recorded which). The specimen sequenced was glioma tissue, nonneoplastic brain tissue, or PBMCs (not recorded which). This chain connects TRBV27 to TRBJ1-2; possible D gene TRBD1, 6 bases. In nucleotides, the CDR3 is TGTGCCAGCAGTCCATTACCCCCGACAGGTGCCTATGGCTACACCTTC. It yields the protein CASSPLPPTGAYGYTF.